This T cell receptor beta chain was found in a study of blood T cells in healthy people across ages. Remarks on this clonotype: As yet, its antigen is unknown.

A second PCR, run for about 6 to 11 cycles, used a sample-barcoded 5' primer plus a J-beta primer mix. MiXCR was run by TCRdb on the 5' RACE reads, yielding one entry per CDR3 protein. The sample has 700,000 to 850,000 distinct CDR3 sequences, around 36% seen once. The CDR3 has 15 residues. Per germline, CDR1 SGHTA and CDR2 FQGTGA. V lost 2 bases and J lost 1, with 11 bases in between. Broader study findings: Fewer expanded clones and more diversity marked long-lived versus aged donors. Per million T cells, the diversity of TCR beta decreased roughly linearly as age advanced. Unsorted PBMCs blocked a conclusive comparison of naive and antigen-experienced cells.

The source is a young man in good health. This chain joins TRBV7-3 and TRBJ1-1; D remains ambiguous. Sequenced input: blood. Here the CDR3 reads CASSLLRLPNTEAFF. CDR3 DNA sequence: TGTGCCAGCAGCTTACTCAGGCTACCGAACACTGAAGCTTTCTTT. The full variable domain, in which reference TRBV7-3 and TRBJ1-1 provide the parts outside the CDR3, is GAGVSQTPSNKVTEKGKYVELRCDPISGHTALYWYRQSLGQGPEFLIYFQGTGAADDSGLPNDRFFAVRPEGSVSTLKIQRTERGDSAVYLCASSLLRLPNTEAFFGQGTRLTVV.